One and the same sample provided the 5 T cell receptor beta chains below, sequenced in a study of T cell responses to AZD1222 COVID-19 vaccine. Sequencing was performed with immunoSEQ multiplex PCR; in TCRdb, only in-frame clones are kept and a portion is missing. Among more than 75,000 clones listed, around 89% were seen once. The sequences come from peripheral blood, collected on day 0 of AZD1222 vaccination. These receptors all come from an adult in good health.

The chain employs TRBV18 and TRBJ1-5; no definite D call. CDR1 and CDR2 (germline): KGHSH, LQKENI. The V end lost 1 base, the J end lost 3 bases, and 16 bases lay between the germline ends. The CDR3 contains 17 residues. Here the CDR3 DNA reads TGTGCCAGCTCACCACAGGGAGGTAAGGGATACAATCAGCCCCAGCATTTT. Encoded protein: CASSPQGGKGYNQPQHF.

This chain connects TRBV9 to TRBJ1-2; no definite D call. V was pared by 3 bases and J by 6 bases, with 18 bases between. CDR3 length: 15 residues. Germline V gene data show CDR1 as SGDLS and CDR2 as YYNGEE. The CDR3 region is CASSGMDRGFNGYTF. The DNA for the CDR3 is TGTGCCAGCAGCGGGATGGACCGGGGTTTCAATGGCTACACCTTC.

Concerning this clone: The same CDR3 can be traced to other DNA sequences in this sample. The chain employs TRBV4-3 and TRBJ1-4; 8 bases map to TRBD1. This CDR3 region has 14 residues. Per germline, CDR1 LGHNA and CDR2 YSLEER. The trim removed 4 bases at V and 7 bases at J, leaving 5 bases unmatched. The chain's CDR3 is CASSPGQGSEKLFF. The DNA for the CDR3 is TGCGCCAGCAGCCCCGGACAGGGAAGTGAAAAACTGTTTTTT.

This chain connects TRBV6-4 to TRBJ1-1; D gene ambiguous. V shed 8 bases and J shed 0 bases, with 10 bases lying between them. CDR3 length equals 13 residues. Germline CDR1 is MRHNA and CDR2 is SNTAGT. Written as DNA, the CDR3 is TGTGCCAGCTCTCAAGGTATGAACACTGAAGCTTTCTTT. It yields the protein CASSQGMNTEAFF.

This chain uses TRBV5-5 with TRBJ1-2; D ambiguous. V dropped 4 bases and J dropped 4 bases, with 17 bases sitting between them. This CDR3 has 15 amino acids. The germline V gene has CDR1 SGHKS and CDR2 YYEKEE (reference sequence). DNA for the CDR3: TGTGCCAGCAGCCTTCCCCCTCCGGGATCCTATGGCTACACCTTC. Its translation: CASSLPPPGSYGYTF. The whole variable domain, filled in from reference TRBV5-5 and TRBJ1-2, reads DAGVTQSPTHLIKTRGQQVTLRCSPISGHKSVSWYQQVLGQGPQFIFQYYEKEERGRGNFPDRFSARQFPNYSSELNVNALLLGDSALYLCASSLPPPGSYGYTFGSGTRLTVV.